This is a list of T cell receptor beta chains from one sample in a study of cytomegalovirus exposure and HLA in healthy donors. The method was immunoSEQ multiplex PCR; TCRdb's version includes in-frame clones alone and lacks a portion of them. The repertoire has 55,000 to 65,000 clones, 75% to 85% of them found once; the top ten carry roughly 5.7%. The sequencing sample was made of PBMCs. The receptors come from a male donor in good health and CMV-seronegative. Both conserved end residues are part of each CDR3. D genes are given only for firm matches. Size is omitted from some rows. Given values are once, few, many or a class for expanded clones.

d_call,clone_size,v_call,j_call,cdr3_nt,cdr3_aa
NA,NA,TRBV18,TRBJ1-1,TGTGCCAGCTCACCTTCCGAGGGGGAAACTGAAGCTTTCTTT,CASSPSEGETEAFF
NA,NA,TRBV6-5,TRBJ1-1,TGTGCCAGCAGCCGGGGGAACACTGAAGCTTTCTTT,CASSRGNTEAFF
NA,few,TRBV12-5,TRBJ2-7,TGTGCTAGTGGTCCCCCCTGGGGCGGGGCGGCTTACGAGCAGTACTTC,CASGPPWGGAAYEQYF
NA,NA,TRBV5-4,TRBJ2-1,TGTGCCAGCAGCTTAGGGGGACCCTACAATGAGCAGTTCTTC,CASSLGGPYNEQFF
TRBD1,NA,TRBV6-1,TRBJ1-2,TGTGCCAGCAGCCTGACAGGGGAGAGCTATGGCTACACCTTC,CASSLTGESYGYTF
NA,NA,TRBV10-3,TRBJ1-1,TGTGCCATCAGTGAGTCGAGGGCCGAAGGAGAAGCTTTCTTT,CAISESRAEGEAFF
TRBD1,once,TRBV4-2,TRBJ1-2,TGTGCCAGCAGCCAGGCGACAGGGGTTGGGTATGGCTACACCTTC,CASSQATGVGYGYTF
NA,NA,TRBV5-1,TRBJ1-4,TGCGCCAGCAGCTTGACGACAAATGAAAAACTGTTTTTT,CASSLTTNEKLFF
TRBD1,NA,TRBV5-4,TRBJ2-3,TGTGCCAGCAGCTCCCAGGGGGCAGACACAGATACGCAGTATTTT,CASSSQGADTDTQYF
NA,NA,TRBV6-6,TRBJ2-5,TGTGCCAGCAGTTCGGGCGGGGAGGAGACCCAGTACTTC,CASSSGGEETQYF
TRBD2,NA,TRBV25-1,TRBJ2-2,TGTGCCAGCAGTAGCGGGGGAAGGGAGCTGTTTTTT,CASSSGGRELFF
NA,NA,TRBV5-1,TRBJ2-2,TGCGCCAGCAGCTTGGTCAGTTCGAACACCGGGGAGCTGTTTTTT,CASSLVSSNTGELFF
TRBD1,NA,TRBV11-2,TRBJ1-1,TGTGCCAGCAGCCGGACAGGGGGCTACGCTTTCTTT,CASSRTGGYAFF
NA,NA,TRBV7-2,TRBJ2-7,TGTGCCAGCAGCCCAGGGTCCAGACCCTCCTACGAGCAGTACTTC,CASSPGSRPSYEQYF
NA,NA,TRBV7-8,TRBJ2-1,TGTGCCAGCAGCTTACACGGTATGGGCGTTTCAAATGAGCAGTTCTTC,CASSLHGMGVSNEQFF